This TCR beta chain was identified in a study of OX40 agonist ivuxolimab in advanced cancers. The repertoire was sequenced with immunoSEQ multiplex PCR; TCRdb's copy has only in-frame clones and lacks some. This repertoire shows some 33,000 clones, roughly 76% found once; its top ten account for about a fifth. Germline V CDR1 and CDR2: MGHRA, YSYEKL. The CDR3 is made up of 14 amino acids. The V end was cut by 2 bases, the J end by 0 bases, with 8 bases between. The sequence was obtained from an adult with an advanced solid tumor such as melanoma, head and neck, liver or kidney cancer. The starting material was CD4+ or CD8+ T cells sorted from blood, obtained in a trial of the OX40 agonist ivuxolimab. The rearrangement joins TRBV4-1 to TRBJ2-7; D ambiguous. CDR3 coding DNA: TGCGCCAGCAGCCAACAGACACGCTCCTACGAGCAGTACTTC. It is translated as CASSQQTRSYEQYF.